This entry lists 22 T cell receptor beta chains sequenced from one sample in a study of response to subunit inactivated influenza vaccine. From the RT-PCR reads, TCRdb called clonotypes with MiXCR, one entry per CDR3 protein. The table has roughly 700,000 distinct CDR3 sequences, approximately 15% seen once. The material sequenced was PBMCs from blood, taken about 11 days after vaccination. The receptor set was obtained from a man aged 50 to 59 who received an inactivated influenza vaccine.

The chain employs TRBV28 and TRBJ2-1; 7 nucleotides agree with TRBD1. CDR1 and CDR2 (germline): MDHEN, SYDVKM. The CDR3 is made up of 14 amino acids. The trim removed 6 bases at V and 9 bases at J, leaving 11 bases unmatched. The CDR3 loop reads CASRPGQRTIEQFF. CDR3 DNA: TGTGCCAGCAGACCGGGACAGAGGACAATTGAGCAGTTCTTC.

This clonotype was seen a few times. CDR3 residues: CASSPGTLGYTF. CDR3 nucleotides: TGTGCCAGCAGCCCCGGGACGTTGGGCTACACCTTC. The chain combines TRBV5-5 with TRBJ1-2; the D gene is possibly TRBD1 (5 bases). CDR3 size: 12 residues. The V end lost 4 bases, the J end lost 8 bases, and 12 bases lay between the germline ends. Germline V gene sequence: CDR1 SGHKS, CDR2 YYEKEE (reference sequence).

This clonotype appeared a few times. The chain has TRBV6-2 or TRBV6-3 and TRBJ1-1, with TRBD1 matching 7 bases. The CDR3 is made up of 14 amino acids. Germline CDR1 reads MNHEY; CDR2 reads SVGEGT. J was trimmed by 4 bases and V by 2 bases; bases with no gene match: 4. The CDR3, as DNA: TGTGCCAGCAGTTACAACAGGGGAGCCACTGAAGCTTTCTTT. Amino acid sequence: CASSYNRGATEAFF.

The rearrangement uses TRBV4-3 and TRBJ1-2, with D uncertain. CDR1 is LGHNA and CDR2 is YSLEER in the germline V gene. The CDR3 has 13 residues. The V end was cut by 3 bases, the J end by 8 bases, with 13 bases between. CDR3 sequence: CASSQGGFSGYTF. The CDR3 coding sequence is TGCGCCAGCAGCCAGGGCGGGTTTAGCGGCTACACCTTC.

This chain links TRBV20-1 with TRBJ1-3; D is ambiguous. Deletions cut 0 bases from V and 4 bases from J, with 10 bases between. Germline loops: CDR1 DFQATT, CDR2 SNEGSKA (reference sequence). The CDR3 contains 14 residues. As DNA, the CDR3 is TGCAGTGCTAGAGATATCAGAAGCGGAAACACCATATATTTT. This codes for CSARDIRSGNTIYF.

This clonotype was seen more than once but under ten times. Germline and junction disagree at one end, which may indicate a read error. The rearrangement links TRBV7-9 to TRBJ2-5; 9 nucleotides agree with TRBD1. Germline CDR1 reads SEHNR; CDR2 reads FQNEAQ (reference sequence). This CDR3 is built from 16 residues. CDR3 region: CASSQDPGTGQDTQYF. DNA for the CDR3: TGTGCCAGCAGCCAAGATCCCGGGACAGGGCAAGACACCCAGTACTTC.

This clonotype was seen many times. CDR3 coding DNA: TGTGCCAGCACCGGGACGGCTCAGCCCCAGCATTTT. This sequence encodes CASTGTAQPQHF. The chain combines TRBV12-3 or TRBV12-4 with TRBJ1-5; a weak D match, TRBD1 (5 bases). The CDR3 extends over 12 amino acids. V was pared by 7 bases and J by 6 bases, with 10 bases between.

This clonotype was observed a few times. This sequence joins TRBV30 and TRBJ2-1; 10 positions agree with TRBD1. Germline-derived CDR1 and CDR2 are GTSNPN and SVGIG (reference sequence). V shed 4 bases, J shed 6 bases, and the junction held 6 bases outside the gene matches. CDR3 length: 14 amino acids. CDR3 coding DNA: TGTGCCTGGAAGGGACAGGGGCGCTCCAATGAGCAGTTCTTC. Residues: CAWKGQGRSNEQFF.

This clonotype appeared a few times. The chain has TRBV12-3 or TRBV12-4 and TRBJ2-1, with unresolved D. This CDR3 contains 14 residues. The V gene lost 2 bases and the J gene lost 9 bases, with 14 bases spanning the gap. CDR3 region: CASSLMVFGGEQFF. In DNA form, the CDR3 reads TGTGCCAGCAGTTTAATGGTGTTTGGTGGTGAGCAGTTCTTC.

This chain joins TRBV5-1 and TRBJ2-1, with D perhaps matching TRBD1 or TRBD2 (5 bases each). V gave up 4 bases and J gave up 8 bases, with 16 bases separating them. The CDR3 length is 14 residues. From germline, CDR1 is SGHRS and CDR2 YFSETQ. This chain's CDR3 is CASSRGEVGHEQFF. The CDR3 coding sequence is TGCGCCAGCAGCCGGGGCGAGGTGGGGCATGAGCAGTTCTTC. Drawing the rest from reference TRBV5-1 and TRBJ2-1, the complete variable domain is KAGVTQTPRYLIKTRGQQVTLSCSPISGHRSVSWYQQTPGQGLQFLFEYFSETQRNKGNFPGRFSGRQFSNSRSEMNVSTLELGDSALYLCASSRGEVGHEQFFGPGTRLTVL.

The table lists this clonotype with a few counts. The chain couples TRBV12-3 or TRBV12-4 to TRBJ1-5; D gene ambiguous. The germline V and J ends were trimmed by 3 bases and 7 bases, with 10 bases remaining between them. The CDR3 is 13 residues long. CDR3 residues: CASSFGIQQPQHF. CDR3 DNA: TGTGCCAGCAGTTTTGGGATCCAACAGCCCCAGCATTTT.

This clonotype was detected ten times or more. This chain uses TRBV4-3 with TRBJ2-2, with D unclear. Per the germline V gene, CDR1 is LGHNA and CDR2 is YSLEER. The CDR3 runs 13 residues. Trimming pared 0 bases from V and 9 bases from J, leaving 8 bases between. The CDR3 region has the DNA TGCGCCAGCAGCCAAGATCTGTCTAGGGAGCTGTTTTTT. It codes for CASSQDLSRELFF.

This clonotype was picked up a small number of times. This chain connects TRBV7-2 to TRBJ2-1; 9 positions agree with TRBD2. Germline CDR1 and CDR2: SGHTA and FQGNSA. The CDR3 loop spans 15 amino acids. V lost 5 bases to trimming and J lost 4 bases; unmatched junction nucleotides: 6. In DNA, the CDR3 is TGTGCCAGCAGCCGTCGGACTAGCGCATACAATGAGCAGTTCTTC. Amino acid sequence: CASSRRTSAYNEQFF.

This clonotype was recorded a few times. The V and J genes are TRBV5-1 and TRBJ2-7, with a tentative D call TRBD2 (6 bases). This CDR3 has 13 residues. Germline V gene sequence: CDR1 SGHRS, CDR2 YFSETQ. V dropped 4 bases and J dropped 7 bases, with 15 bases sitting between them. The CDR3 DNA follows: TGCGCCAGCAGCCGACTGATGGAGGGGGAGCAGTACTTC. Its translation is CASSRLMEGEQYF.

This chain links TRBV4-3 with TRBJ2-1, with 8 bases that match TRBD2. The CDR3 is 16 amino acids. The germline CDR1 and CDR2 sequences are LGHNA and YSLEER. J was trimmed by 0 bases and V by 4 bases; bases with no gene match: 5. The CDR3 coding sequence is TGCGCCAGCAGCCGGAGGCGGGAGGCCTCCTACAATGAGCAGTTCTTC. Residues: CASSRRREASYNEQFF.

Worth noting for this clonotype: The junction does not match germline at one end; this may be a read error. The chain combines TRBV29-1 with TRBJ2-5; 7 positions match TRBD2. The CDR3 covers 13 residues. CDR1 and CDR2 from the germline V gene are SQVTM and ANQGSEA. CDR3 nucleotides: TGCGGCGTTTCCGGGCTAGCGGAAGAGACCCAGTACTTC. Protein: CGVSGLAEETQYF. The whole variable domain, remainder taken from reference TRBV29-1 and TRBJ2-5, is SAVISQKPSRDICQRGTSLTIQCQVDSQVTMMFWYRQQPGQSLTLIATANQGSEATYESGFVIDKFPISRPNLTFSTLTVSNMSPEDSSIYLCGVSGLAEETQYFGPGTRLLVL.

J is TRBJ2-7 and V is TRBV4-3; tentatively, D is TRBD1 or TRBD2 (5 bases each). V was trimmed by 0 bases and J by 2 bases, leaving 11 bases between them. Germline V gene data show CDR1 as LGHNA and CDR2 as YSLEER. CDR3 size: 15 residues. The chain's CDR3 is CASSQDLGRTYEQYF. CDR3 DNA: TGCGCCAGCAGCCAAGATCTGGGACGGACCTACGAGCAGTACTTC.

J is TRBJ2-7 and V is TRBV4-3; possible D gene TRBD2, 5 bases. Deletions cut 0 bases from V and 3 bases from J, with 18 bases between. Germline lookup yields CDR1 LGHNA and CDR2 YSLEER. This CDR3 has 17 amino acids. CDR3 sequence reads: CASSQDHNSGARYEQYF. CDR3 DNA: TGCGCCAGCAGCCAAGATCATAACAGCGGAGCCCGCTACGAGCAGTACTTC.

This clonotype appeared a few times. The rearrangement uses TRBV7-2 and TRBJ2-5; D might be TRBD1 or TRBD2, each matching 6 bases. V lost 6 bases and J lost 2, with 16 bases in between. This CDR3 region has 15 residues. Germline values: CDR1 SGHTA, CDR2 FQGNSA. The CDR3 DNA reads TGTGCCAGCAGGGAACAGGGACTGTCGCAAGAGACCCAGTACTTC. It specifies CASREQGLSQETQYF.

This rearrangement joins TRBV3-1 to TRBJ1-1, with TRBD1 identical over 11 bases. Germline V CDR1 and CDR2: LGHDT, YNNKEL (reference sequence). J was trimmed by 4 bases and V by 3 bases; bases with no gene match: 4. This CDR3 is 15 amino acids long. DNA of the CDR3: TGTGCCAGCAGCCAGATAGGACAGGGGGCCACTGAAGCTTTCTTT. It encodes CASSQIGQGATEAFF.

The chain recombines TRBV5-1 with TRBJ2-5; 9 nucleotides agree with TRBD2. Trimming cost V 0 bases and J 1 base; bases outside gene matches: 7. The germline V gene encodes CDR1 SGHRS and CDR2 YFSETQ. This CDR3 is 17 amino acids long. The CDR3 region is CASSLAVAGDLQETQYF. CDR3 DNA: TGCGCCAGCAGCTTGGCCGTAGCGGGGGACCTCCAAGAGACCCAGTACTTC.

The chain uses TRBV28 and TRBJ2-2; possible D gene TRBD2, 5 bases. CDR3 size: 15 residues. Trimming took 1 base from V and 5 from J, leaving 11 bases between them. In germline, CDR1 is MDHEN, CDR2 SYDVKM. The CDR3 protein is CASSLYPGSTGELFF. DNA for the CDR3: TGTGCCAGCAGTTTATATCCGGGATCTACCGGGGAGCTGTTTTTT. Full variable domain (outside the CDR3, taken from reference TRBV28 and TRBJ2-2): DVKVTQSSRYLVKRTGEKVFLECVQDMDHENMFWYRQDPGLGLRLIYFSYDVKMKEKGDIPEGYSVSREKKERFSLILESASTNQTSMYLCASSLYPGSTGELFFGEGSRLTVL.